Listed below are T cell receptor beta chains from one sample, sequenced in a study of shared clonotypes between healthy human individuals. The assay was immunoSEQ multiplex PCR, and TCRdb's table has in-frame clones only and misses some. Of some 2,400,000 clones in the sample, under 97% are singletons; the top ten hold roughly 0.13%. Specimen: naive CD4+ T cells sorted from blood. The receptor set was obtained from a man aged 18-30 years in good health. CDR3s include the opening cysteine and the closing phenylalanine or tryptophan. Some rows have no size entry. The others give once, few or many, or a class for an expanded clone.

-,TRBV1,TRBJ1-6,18,CTSSQSPGGAPYNSPLHF
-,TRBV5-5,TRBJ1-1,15,CASSLAVGVNTEAFF
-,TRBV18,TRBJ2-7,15,CASSPIRTDSYEQYF
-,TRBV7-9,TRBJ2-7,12,CASSSLAGEQYF
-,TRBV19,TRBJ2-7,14,CASSFLAGRYEQYF
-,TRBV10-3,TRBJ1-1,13,CATLADPNTEAFF
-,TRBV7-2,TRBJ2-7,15,CASNLQGTGPYEQYF
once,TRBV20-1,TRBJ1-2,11,CSARTALGYTF
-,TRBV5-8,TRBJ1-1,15,CASSAQGRVNTEAFF
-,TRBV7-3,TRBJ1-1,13,CASSLIENTEAFF
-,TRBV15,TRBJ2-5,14,CATSRDPSAETQYF
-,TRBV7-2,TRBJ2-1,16,CASSLVASGRVNEQFF
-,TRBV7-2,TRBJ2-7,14,CASSFETGRHEQYF
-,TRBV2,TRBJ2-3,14,CASSGQGDSDTQYF
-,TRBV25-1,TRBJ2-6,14,CASSDLSGANVLTF
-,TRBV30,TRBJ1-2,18,CAWNGYRTGGARGYGYTF
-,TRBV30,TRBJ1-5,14,CAWSSASPNQPQHF
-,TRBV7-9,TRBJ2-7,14,CASSHDDIPYEQYF
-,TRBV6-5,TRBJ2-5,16,CASSYPTSGGGETQYF
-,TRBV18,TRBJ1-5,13,CASSRADNQPQHF
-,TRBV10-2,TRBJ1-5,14,CATARGVSNQPQHF
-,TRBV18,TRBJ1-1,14,CASSPRDEHGSAFF
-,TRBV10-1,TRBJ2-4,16,CASSERTGRAKNIQYF
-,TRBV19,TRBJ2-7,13,CASSIADSYEQYF
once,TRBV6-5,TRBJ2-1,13,CASRGSSYNEQFF
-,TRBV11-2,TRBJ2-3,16,CASSRRLGTTSDTQYF
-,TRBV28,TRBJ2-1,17,CASRDFSTGGSYNEQFF
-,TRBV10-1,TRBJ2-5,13,CASSRHLEGTQYF
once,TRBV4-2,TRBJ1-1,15,CASSQEERGITEAFF
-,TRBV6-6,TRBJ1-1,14,CASSYTRELTEAFF
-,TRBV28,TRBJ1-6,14,CASSGTAYNSPLHF
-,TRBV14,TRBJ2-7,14,CASSPLTVPYEQYF
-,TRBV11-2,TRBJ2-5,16,CASSYVPRRVEETQYF
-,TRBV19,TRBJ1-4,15,CASSTGTSLNEKLFF
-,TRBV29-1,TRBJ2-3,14,CSVEGLTSTDTQYF
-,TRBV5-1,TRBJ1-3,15,CASSPDLFSGNTIYF
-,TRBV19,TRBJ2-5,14,CASSTTGPTGTQYF
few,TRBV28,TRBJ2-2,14,CASLGQVNTGELFF
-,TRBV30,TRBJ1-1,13,CAWSPGTGSEAFF
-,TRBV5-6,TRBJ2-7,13,CASSWDRTYEQYF
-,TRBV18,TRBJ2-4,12,CASSLRDGPQYF
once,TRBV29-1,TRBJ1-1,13,CSVVGLANTEAFF
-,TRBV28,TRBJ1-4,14,CASSMGQGLEKLFF
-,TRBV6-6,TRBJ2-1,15,CASSYGLEGMNEQFF
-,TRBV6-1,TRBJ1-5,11,CASSGNQPQHF
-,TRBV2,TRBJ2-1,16,CASSEGRDRTYNEQFF
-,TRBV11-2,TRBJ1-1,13,CASSMDRNTEAFF
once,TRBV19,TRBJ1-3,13,CATTRDRVNTIYF
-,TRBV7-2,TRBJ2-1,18,CASSLRAKQGVSYNEQFF
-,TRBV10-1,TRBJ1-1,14,CASSWDTKNTEAFF
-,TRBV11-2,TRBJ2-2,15,CASSLGTVNTGELFF
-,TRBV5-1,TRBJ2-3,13,CASRVWAADTQYF
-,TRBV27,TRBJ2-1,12,CASSPQRGEQFF
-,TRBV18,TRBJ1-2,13,CASSPAVGQDYTF
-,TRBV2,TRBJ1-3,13,CASIGTAGNTIYF
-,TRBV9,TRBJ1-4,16,CASSAGVKGEDEKLFF
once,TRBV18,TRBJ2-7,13,CASSPGSTYEQYF
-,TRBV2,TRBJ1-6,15,CASDRDRVSDSPLHF
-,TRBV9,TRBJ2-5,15,CASSVDGSGQETQYF